This passage covers 10 T cell receptor beta chains from one sample sequenced in a study of patients with pleural tuberculosis. In TCRdb, the reads were re-called with MiXCR into one record per CDR3 protein. The repertoire holds 25,000 to 30,000 distinct CDR3 sequences, with over 15% as singletons. Material: peripheral blood. Source of these receptors: a human donor with pleural tuberculosis.

This clonotype came up once. The chain uses TRBV20-1 and TRBJ2-1; D unclear. CDR3 length equals 13 residues. Germline loops: CDR1 DFQATT, CDR2 SNEGSKA (reference sequence). Trimming pared 0 bases from V and 10 bases from J, leaving 13 bases between. CDR3 residues: CSARELAGKEQFF. CDR3 in DNA: TGCAGTGCTAGAGAACTTGCAGGCAAAGAGCAGTTCTTC.

This clonotype was picked up many times. The chain joins TRBV20-1 to TRBJ2-5, with TRBD1 matching 9 bases. The CDR3 sequence is 14 residues long. Germline V gives CDR1 DFQATT, CDR2 SNEGSKA (reference sequence). Losses at the gene ends were 6 bases for V and 4 bases for J; bases not matched to a gene: 9. In DNA form, the CDR3 reads TGCAGTGCCTCACCGGGACAGGGCCCAGAGACCCAGTACTTC. It encodes CSASPGQGPETQYF.

This clonotype was detected ten times or more. The V and J genes are TRBV3-1 and TRBJ2-1, with unresolved D. The CDR3 is 15 amino acids. The germline V gene encodes CDR1 LGHDT and CDR2 YNNKEL (reference sequence). V lost 1 base and J lost 16, with 23 bases in between. CDR3 region: CASSQVEGRPSNRFF. CDR3 nucleotide sequence: TGTGCCAGCAGCCAAGTAGAAGGTAGACCGTCCAACCGATTCTTC.

This clonotype rates as medium-sized. The chain recombines TRBV6-2 or TRBV6-3 with TRBJ1-2, with 7 nucleotides matching TRBD1. Germline CDR1 is MNHEY and CDR2 is SVGEGT. There are 15 residues in the CDR3. The trim removed 5 bases at V and 1 base at J, leaving 7 bases unmatched. The CDR3 region is CASSRGQAINYGYTF. In nucleotides, the CDR3 is TGTGCCAGCAGTCGAGGACAGGCAATTAACTATGGCTACACCTTC.

This clonotype was counted many times. J is TRBJ2-3 and V is TRBV5-1, with 11 nucleotides matching TRBD2. Per germline, CDR1 SGHRS and CDR2 YFSETQ. This CDR3 region has 16 residues. V shed 0 bases, J shed 2 bases, and the junction held 2 bases outside the gene matches. The CDR3 DNA reads TGCGCCAGCAGCTTGGGGACTAGCGGGCTCACAGATACGCAGTATTTT. It yields the protein CASSLGTSGLTDTQYF.

This chain uses TRBV5-6 with TRBJ2-1; no firm D call. V was shortened by 1 base and J by 3 bases, with 11 bases between the two germline ends. CDR3 size: 15 residues. The germline V gene has CDR1 SGHDT and CDR2 YYEEEE. CDR3: CASSLLLALYNEQFF. CDR3 sequence (DNA): TGTGCCAGCAGCTTGTTGTTGGCCCTCTACAATGAGCAGTTCTTC.

This clonotype was counted many times. The rearrangement links TRBV5-1 to TRBJ1-2, with 7 nucleotides matching TRBD1. The CDR3 is 14 residues long. Looked up from germline, CDR1 is SGHRS and CDR2 is YFSETQ. Trimming removed 3 bases from V and 4 bases from J; junction bases left unmatched: 6. The DNA of the CDR3 is TGCGCCAGCAGCTCCGGGACAGACCCCTATGGCTACACCTTC. Translated: CASSSGTDPYGYTF.

This clonotype has a count of ten or more. This sequence joins TRBV12-3 or TRBV12-4 and TRBJ2-1; 7 nucleotides align to TRBD1. With V trimmed by 3 bases and J by 10 bases, 9 bases remained unmatched. The CDR3 runs to 14 residues. The CDR3 loop is CASSFEGAPREQFF. Written as DNA, the CDR3 is TGTGCCAGCAGTTTCGAGGGGGCTCCTAGGGAGCAGTTCTTC.

This clonotype has a count of ten or more. V gene TRBV2 combines with J gene TRBJ2-3; either TRBD1 or TRBD2 may supply D (6 bases each). This CDR3 has 15 amino acids. The germline V and J ends were trimmed by 3 bases and 4 bases, with 14 bases remaining between them. The germline V gene encodes CDR1 SNHLY and CDR2 FYNNEI. CDR3 region: CASSDRGPGADTQYF. The DNA of the CDR3 is TGTGCCAGCAGTGATCGGGGGCCTGGGGCAGATACGCAGTATTTT. Filled out from reference TRBV2 and TRBJ2-3, the complete variable domain reads EPEVTQTPSHQVTQMGQEVILRCVPISNHLYFYWYRQILGQKVEFLVSFYNNEISEKSEIFDDQFSVERPDGSNFTLKIRSTKLEDSAMYFCASSDRGPGADTQYFGPGTRLTVL.

This clonotype was observed at least ten times. The chain carries TRBV4-1 and TRBJ2-1; 13 nucleotides line up with TRBD2. In germline, CDR1 is MGHRA, CDR2 YSYEKL. This CDR3 is built from 17 residues. Unmatched junction bases numbered 6, after V lost 6 bases and J lost 1 base. The CDR3 spells CASRSGLAGSSYNEQFF. Here the CDR3 DNA reads TGCGCCAGCAGATCGGGACTAGCGGGGTCGTCCTACAATGAGCAGTTCTTC.